This T cell receptor beta chain was retrieved from a study of T cell repertoires in cytomegalovirus infection. Background on the study: Indications came from public TCR beta signatures; they pointed to CMV infection and to a matching HLA type. Study findings and constraints: HLA-C-restricted, CMV-specific TCR beta clonotypes were dominant ex vivo.

The V and J ends lost 4 bases and 2 bases respectively, with 12 bases between them. Germline assignment: CDR1 LNHDA and CDR2 SQIVND (reference sequence). This CDR3 spans 15 amino acids. TCRdb analysed the reads with MiXCR anew, one entry per CDR3 protein. The table includes approximately 470,000 distinct CDR3 sequences, roughly 43% detected once. With regard to this clonotype: Its antigen is currently unknown.

Sequenced material: cultured PBMCs, taken from culture after CMV antigen stimulation. This clonotype was obtained from a human donor in good health (CMV status not recorded). Some clones in this sample may be carry-over from other donors' samples. The V and J genes are TRBV19 and TRBJ1-3; weak D call: TRBD1 (5 bases). The CDR3 loop reads CASSSLGTPGNTIYF. In nucleotides, the CDR3 is TGTGCCAGTAGTAGCCTCGGGACGCCTGGAAACACCATATATTTT.